The clone carrying this T cell receptor (delta chain) was found a few times. This record comes from a study of gamma-delta chains in newborns, infants, children. As for the study in general: Innate gammadelta T cells reportedly expand polyclonally right after birth, driven by microbial exposure, per the title.

TCRdb reapplied CATT to the reads. The top ten hold 9.5% to 12% of the sample, which has just over 3,000 delta-chain clones, 8.5% to 12% seen once. The CDR3 extends over 12 amino acids. The germline V gene has CDR1 TVYSNPD and CDR2 GDNSRS (reference sequence). V lost 5 bases to trimming and J lost 0 bases; unmatched junction nucleotides: 0. Material: blood. This sequence originates from a child who was a newborn, infant or young child, either healthy, febrile or measles-vaccinated (not recorded which). This chain joins TRDV3 and TRDJ1, with TRDD3 matching 10 bases. The J gene comes from matching the DNA to germline here; TCRdb lacks it. The CDR3 protein is CATGGYTDKLIF. DNA for the CDR3: TGTGCCACTGGGGGATACACCGATAAACTCATCTTT. The whole variable domain, filled in from reference TRDV3 and TRDJ1, reads CDKVTQSSPDQTVASGSEVVLLCTYDTVYSNPDLFWYRIRPDYSFQFVFYGDNSRSEGADFTQGRFSVKHILTQKAFHLVISPVRTEDSATYYCATGGYTDKLIFGKGTRVTVEP.